This T cell receptor (beta chain) was recovered during a study of T cells in Graves' hyperthyroidism and ophthalmopathy. TCR beta CDR3 regions were amplified from RNA transcripts. TCR CDR3 underwent first-round RT-PCR with the HTBI primer set. Via MiXCR, TCRdb re-called the multiplex PCR reads, giving one row per CDR3 protein. The sample records about 590,000 distinct CDR3 sequences, about a sixth being singletons. The germline gives CDR1 LGHNA, CDR2 YNFKEQ. The ends were cut back, 8 bases at V and 2 bases at J, with 15 bases in the middle. This CDR3 comprises 15 residues. This clonotype was recorded a few times. Newly diagnosed hyperthyroidism, duration under 2 months, in patients aged 18 to 65. Together with thyroid ultrasound, orbital computed tomography, serum thyroxine and TRAb, clinical symptoms were used for diagnoses.

V is TRBV4-2 and J is TRBJ2-2; D remains unclear. What was sequenced was blood. This clonotype originated in a woman in her twenties or thirties with Graves' hyperthyroidism. Here the CDR3 reads CASGPPAPNTGELFF. In nucleotides, the CDR3 is TGTGCCAGCGGACCACCGGCGCCCAACACCGGGGAGCTGTTTTTT.